This T cell receptor beta chain was obtained from a study of early T cells in non-severe SARS-CoV-2 infection. Germline CDR1 and CDR2: SGHTA and FQGTGA. The CDR3 sequence is 16 residues long. V gave up 2 bases and J gave up 0 bases, with 13 bases separating them. TCRdb called the 5' RACE reads again in MiXCR, with one record for every CDR3 protein. Among roughly 31,000 distinct CDR3 sequences, 8.5% to 10% were seen once, and the ten largest hold around 15%. Specimen: whole blood. The genes are TRBV7-3 and TRBJ1-1; the D is unclear. This TCR was recovered from an adult who was a healthcare worker with PCR-confirmed SARS-CoV-2 infection or an uninfected control (not recorded which). DNA for the CDR3: TGTGCCAGCAGCTTACGAGCCACGGCCATGAACACTGAAGCTTTCTTT. The encoded protein is CASSLRATAMNTEAFF. The full variable domain, in which reference TRBV7-3 and TRBJ1-1 provide the parts outside the CDR3, is GAGVSQTPSNKVTEKGKYVELRCDPISGHTALYWYRQSLGQGPEFLIYFQGTGAADDSGLPNDRFFAVRPEGSVSTLKIQRTERGDSAVYLCASSLRATAMNTEAFFGQGTRLTVV.